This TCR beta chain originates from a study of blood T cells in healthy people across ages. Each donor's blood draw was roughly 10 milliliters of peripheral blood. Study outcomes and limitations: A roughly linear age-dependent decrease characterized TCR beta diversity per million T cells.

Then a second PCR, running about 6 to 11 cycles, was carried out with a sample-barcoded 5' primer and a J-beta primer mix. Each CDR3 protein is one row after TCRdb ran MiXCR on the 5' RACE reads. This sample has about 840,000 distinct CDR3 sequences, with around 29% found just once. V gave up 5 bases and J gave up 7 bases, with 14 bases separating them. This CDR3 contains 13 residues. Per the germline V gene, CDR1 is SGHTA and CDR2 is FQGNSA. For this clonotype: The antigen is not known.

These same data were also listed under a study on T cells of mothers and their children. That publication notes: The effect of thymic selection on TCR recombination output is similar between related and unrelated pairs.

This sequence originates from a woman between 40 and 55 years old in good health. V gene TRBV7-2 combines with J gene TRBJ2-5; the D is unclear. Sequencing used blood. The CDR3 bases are TGTGCCAGCAGCGTGTACTATCTGGGGACCCAGTACTTC. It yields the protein CASSVYYLGTQYF.